This T cell receptor (beta chain) was obtained from a study of cytomegalovirus exposure and HLA in healthy donors. Overall study context: Earlier results showed 117 million unique TCR beta sequences derived from approximately 170 million T cells. Regarding the study as a whole: Accurate HLA-A and HLA-B prediction from TCR beta sequences was reported for most subjects. Later analysis identified a missense DCLRE1C variant that was linked to TCR beta V- and J-gene trimming.

Remarks on this clone: Its antigen is unidentified.

The PCR contained 60 Vbeta and 13 Jbeta primers. Clones were read by immunoSEQ multiplex PCR, and TCRdb kept only the in-frame ones, dropping some. The sample consists of approximately 170,000 clones, 80% to 90% of them appearing once. The sequenced material came from PBMCs. This receptor was obtained from a man aged 25 to 45 in good health and CMV-seropositive.

This chain's CDR3 is CASSGRGTGYNEQFF. The CDR3 bases are TGTGCCAGTAGTGGCCGGGGGACTGGTTACAATGAGCAGTTCTTC. The rearrangement joins TRBV19 to TRBJ2-1, with D possibly TRBD2 on 6 matching bases. The ends were cut back, 5 bases at V and 4 bases at J, with 15 bases in the middle. This CDR3 has 15 residues. Germline V gene sequence: CDR1 LNHDA, CDR2 SQIVND (reference sequence).